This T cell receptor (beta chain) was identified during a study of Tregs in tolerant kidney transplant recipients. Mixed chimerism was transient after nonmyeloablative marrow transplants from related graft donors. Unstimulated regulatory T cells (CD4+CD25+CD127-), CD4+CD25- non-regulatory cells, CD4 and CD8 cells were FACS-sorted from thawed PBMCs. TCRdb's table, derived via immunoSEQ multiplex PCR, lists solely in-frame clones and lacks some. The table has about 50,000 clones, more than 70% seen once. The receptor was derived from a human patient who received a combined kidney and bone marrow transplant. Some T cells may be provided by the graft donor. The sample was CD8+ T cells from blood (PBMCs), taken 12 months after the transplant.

The DNA for the CDR3 is TGTGCCAGTAGTATTGATGCAGGACTAGCGGTTTCTAGCACAGATACGCAGTATTTT. Translated: CASSIDAGLAVSSTDTQYF. The chain joins TRBV19 to TRBJ2-3; 10 bases are shared with TRBD2. This CDR3 has 19 residues. Germline lookup yields CDR1 LNHDA and CDR2 SQIVND (reference sequence). J gave up 0 bases and V 3 bases, and 12 bases lay outside the gene matches.